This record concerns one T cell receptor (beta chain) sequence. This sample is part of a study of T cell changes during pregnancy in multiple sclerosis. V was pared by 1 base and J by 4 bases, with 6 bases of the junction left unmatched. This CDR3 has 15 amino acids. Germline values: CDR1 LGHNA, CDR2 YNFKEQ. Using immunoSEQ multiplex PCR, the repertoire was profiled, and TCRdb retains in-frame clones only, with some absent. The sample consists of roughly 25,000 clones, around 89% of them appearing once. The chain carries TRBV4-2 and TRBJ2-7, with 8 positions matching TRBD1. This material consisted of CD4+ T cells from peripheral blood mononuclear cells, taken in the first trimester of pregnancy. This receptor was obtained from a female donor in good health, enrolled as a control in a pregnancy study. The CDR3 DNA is TGTGCCAGCAGCCAAGTCGGACAGGGCAAATACGAGCAGTACTTC. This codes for CASSQVGQGKYEQYF.